This TCR beta chain was obtained from a study of Ad26.COV2.S vaccination and SARS-CoV-2 variants. Study as a whole: Sample donor was a member of the COV1001 Ad26.COV2.S trial arm. The authors gave Ad26.COV2.S intramuscularly, either once or twice 56 days apart.

Overall study results and limits: Estimates derived from TCR breadth and depth analyses may have underestimated total T cell responses.

In regard to this clone: No antigen is known for it.

The CDR3 contains 13 residues. Trimming shortened V by 6 bases and J by 8 bases, and 17 bases separated the two germline ends. Germline V gene sequence: CDR1 SNHLY, CDR2 FYNNEI. Treatment meaning: 15 to 20 received Ad26.COV2.S at low or high dose, single or two shots; roughly five received placebo; per-sample allocation not given. Sampling took place 63 days after the first vaccine or placebo injection. The repertoire was sequenced with immunoSEQ multiplex PCR; TCRdb's copy has only in-frame clones and lacks some. Of around 400,000 clones listed, around 90% were seen once; the top ten hold 10% to 15%.

This chain uses TRBV2 with TRBJ2-7, with unresolved D. Sequencing was performed on peripheral blood, taken in a trial of Ad26.COV2.S vaccine versus placebo. This TCR was recovered from a person aged 18-60 years who received the Ad26.COV2.S COVID-19 vaccine or a placebo. Here the CDR3 reads CASRAQAALQQYF. CDR3 DNA sequence: TGTGCCAGCAGAGCGCAGGCCGCCCTTCAGCAGTACTTC. The whole variable domain, filled in from reference TRBV2 and TRBJ2-7, reads EPEVTQTPSHQVTQMGQEVILRCVPISNHLYFYWYRQILGQKVEFLVSFYNNEISEKSEIFDDQFSVERPDGSNFTLKIRSTKLEDSAMYFCASRAQAALQQYFGPGTRLTVT.